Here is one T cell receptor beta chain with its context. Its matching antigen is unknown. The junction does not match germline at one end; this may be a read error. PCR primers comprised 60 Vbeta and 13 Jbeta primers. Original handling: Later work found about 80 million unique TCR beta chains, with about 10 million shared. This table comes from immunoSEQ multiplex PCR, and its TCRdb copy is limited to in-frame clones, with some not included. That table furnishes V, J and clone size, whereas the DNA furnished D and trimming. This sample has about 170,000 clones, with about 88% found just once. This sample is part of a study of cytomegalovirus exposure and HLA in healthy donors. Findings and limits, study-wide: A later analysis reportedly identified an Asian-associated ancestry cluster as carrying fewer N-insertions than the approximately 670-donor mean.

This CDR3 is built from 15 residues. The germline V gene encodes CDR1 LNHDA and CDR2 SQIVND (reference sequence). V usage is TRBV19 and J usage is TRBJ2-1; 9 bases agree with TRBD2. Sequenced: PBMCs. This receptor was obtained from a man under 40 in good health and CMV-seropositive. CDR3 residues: CASRVGSGGYYEQFF. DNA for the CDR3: TGTGCCAGTCGGGTCGGTAGCGGGGGCTACTATGAGCAGTTCTTC.